The 25 T cell receptor beta chains below come from one sample, sequenced in a study of control samples from healthy donors and cancer patients. Sequencing was performed with immunoSEQ multiplex PCR; in TCRdb, only in-frame clones are kept and a portion is missing. The table has tens of thousands of clones, approximately 80% seen once. Specimen: blood. The source is a man between 45 and 60 years old in good health.

The chain employs TRBV30 and TRBJ2-1; D is possibly TRBD2 (6 bases). This CDR3 has 13 amino acids. Trimming removed 3 bases from V and 10 bases from J, with 16 bases in between. Germline CDR1 and CDR2: GTSNPN and SVGIG (reference sequence). CDR3 bases: TGTGCCTGGAGCCTGGGACTCAAGGACGAGCAGTTCTTC. It is translated as CAWSLGLKDEQFF.

V usage is TRBV6-6 and J usage is TRBJ2-5; 9 bases agree with TRBD1. The CDR3 totals 15 residues. V lost 0 bases and J lost 5; bases outside the gene matches: 4. CDR1 MNHNY and CDR2 SVGAGI come from the germline V gene (reference sequence). The CDR3 sequence: CASSYSTGGLETQYF. The CDR3 DNA is TGTGCCAGCAGTTACTCAACAGGGGGCCTGGAGACCCAGTACTTC.

This clone was seen just once. J is TRBJ2-4 and V is TRBV2; tentatively, D is TRBD1 or TRBD2 (5 bases each). Germline assignment: CDR1 SNHLY and CDR2 FYNNEI. The CDR3 loop spans 14 amino acids. V lost 7 bases and J lost 8, with 18 bases in between. CDR3 in DNA: TGTGCCAGCATGGGACCTAGCAGCCGCGACATTCAGTACTTC. It is translated as CASMGPSSRDIQYF.

This sequence joins TRBV28 and TRBJ2-3; D gene unclear. Trimming removed 11 bases at V and 8 bases at J, with 14 bases between. Germline V gene sequence: CDR1 MDHEN, CDR2 SYDVKM. This CDR3 has 11 amino acids. CDR3 sequence (DNA): TGTGCCTCCGCCGGGCCCCTTACGCAGTATTTT. It encodes CASAGPLTQYF.

The rearrangement links TRBV18 to TRBJ1-1; TRBD1 might be the D (5 bases). With 7 bases removed from V and 0 bases from J, the gap between germline ends came to 9 bases. The CDR3 runs 13 residues. The V gene's germline CDR1 is KGHSH and CDR2 LQKENI. The CDR3 is CASLQEMNTEAFF. In nucleotides, the CDR3 is TGTGCCAGCTTACAGGAGATGAACACTGAAGCTTTCTTT.

This clone was seen only once. This CDR3 reads CASSLKRDTQYF. CDR3 nucleotide sequence: TGTGCCAGCAGTTTGAAGCGAGATACGCAGTATTTT. This sequence joins TRBV12-3 or TRBV12-4 and TRBJ2-3; unclear D gene. V was trimmed by 3 bases and J by 5 bases, leaving 6 bases between them. This CDR3 is 12 amino acids long.

The chain joins TRBV5-8 to TRBJ2-1, with 11 nucleotides matching TRBD2. J gave up 3 bases and V 4 bases, and 9 bases lay outside the gene matches. The CDR3 runs 17 residues. Looked up from germline, CDR1 is SGHTS and CDR2 is YDEGEE. CDR3 loop: CASSKTGTSGGYNEQFF. In DNA, the CDR3 is TGTGCCAGCAGCAAAACCGGGACTAGCGGCGGCTACAATGAGCAGTTCTTC.

The gene calls are TRBV5-4 and TRBJ2-3, with 8 bases lining up with TRBD2. Trimming at V came to 0 bases and at J to 6 bases, leaving 9 bases not matched to a gene. The CDR3 spans 16 residues. The germline V gene has CDR1 SGHNT and CDR2 YYREEE (reference sequence). In DNA form, the CDR3 reads TGTGCCAGCAGCTTGGATTCGGGAGGGCCATACGATACGCAGTATTTT. This codes for CASSLDSGGPYDTQYF.

The rearrangement joins TRBV15 to TRBJ2-7, with D uncertain. CDR1 and CDR2 from the germline V gene are LNHNV and YYDKDF (reference sequence). Trimming pared 0 bases from V and 2 bases from J, leaving 2 bases between. The CDR3 is 12 amino acids. The CDR3 region has the DNA TGTGCCACCAGCAGAGAGGCCTACGAGCAGTACTTC. Translating gives CATSREAYEQYF. The full variable domain, in which reference TRBV15 and TRBJ2-7 provide the parts outside the CDR3, is DAMVIQNPRYQVTQFGKPVTLSCSQTLNHNVMYWYQQKSSQAPKLLFHYYDKDFNNEADTPDNFQSRRPNTSFCFLDIRSPGLGDTAMYLCATSREAYEQYFGPGTRLTVT.

The chain is built from TRBV6-5 and TRBJ1-1; D ambiguous. This CDR3 has 13 amino acids. Germline CDR1 reads MNHEY; CDR2 reads SVGAGI. Trimming stripped 10 bases from V and 9 bases from J, with 21 bases between. CDR3 amino acids: CAIQPLTQAQAFF. The CDR3 DNA sequence: TGTGCCATCCAGCCGCTTACCCAGGCCCAAGCTTTCTTT.

V and J are TRBV2 and TRBJ2-3; D perhaps matches TRBD2 (5 bases). The CDR3 totals 13 residues. V shed 7 bases and J shed 2 bases, with 10 bases lying between them. CDR1 and CDR2 (germline): SNHLY, FYNNEI. The DNA of the CDR3 is TGTGCCAGCATGGGCGGGTTCACAGATACGCAGTATTTT. This codes for CASMGGFTDTQYF.

CDR3 sequence reads: CASSLDSSNTIYF. CDR3 coding DNA: TGTGCCAGCAGCTTAGATTCGTCCAACACCATATATTTT. The chain joins TRBV11-3 to TRBJ1-3; D call uncertain. CDR3 length equals 13 residues. V lost 0 bases and J 7 bases, leaving 7 bases between the germline ends. The germline V gene encodes CDR1 SGHNT and CDR2 YENEEA.

V is TRBV9 and J is TRBJ1-1; a weak D match, TRBD1 (6 bases). The length of the CDR3 is 14 residues. V lost 3 bases, J lost 0 bases, and 9 bases lay in between. CDR1 is SGDLS, CDR2 YYNGEE, per germline. The CDR3 protein is CASSGEGVNTEAFF. The DNA of the CDR3 is TGTGCCAGCAGCGGGGAGGGGGTGAACACTGAAGCTTTCTTT.

V gene TRBV7-8 combines with J gene TRBJ1-1, with 8 bases matching TRBD1. Germline V gives CDR1 SGHVS, CDR2 FQNEAQ. The CDR3 consists of 14 residues. Losses at the gene ends were 4 bases for V and 7 bases for J; bases not matched to a gene: 8. The CDR3 sequence: CASSSYGTGLEAFF. CDR3 in DNA: TGTGCCAGCAGCTCTTACGGGACAGGCCTTGAAGCTTTCTTT.

V usage is TRBV11-2 and J usage is TRBJ2-5; 10 bases are shared with TRBD2. Per the germline V gene, CDR1 is SGHAT and CDR2 is FQNNGV. The CDR3 is 14 residues long. Trimming removed 5 bases from V and 5 bases from J; junction bases left unmatched: 5. Here the CDR3 reads CASSDSGRVETQYF. CDR3 sequence (DNA): TGTGCCAGCAGCGACAGCGGGAGGGTGGAGACCCAGTACTTC.

The V gene is TRBV3-1 (or the pseudogene TRBV3-2), the J gene TRBJ2-7; 9 nucleotides match TRBD1. Germline CDR1 reads LGHDT; CDR2 reads YNNKEL (reference sequence). There are 18 residues in the CDR3. V dropped 2 bases and J dropped 3; count of bases not matched to a gene: 14. The CDR3 region has the DNA TGTGCCAGCAGCCAACCCCCTACAAGCGGGACAGGGATCTACGAGCAGTACTTC. Amino acids: CASSQPPTSGTGIYEQYF.

The V and J genes are TRBV7-9 and TRBJ1-2; D is unclear. V was clipped by 1 base and J by 8 bases, with 8 bases between them. CDR1 and CDR2 from the germline V gene are SEHNR and FQNEAQ (reference sequence). The CDR3 is 12 amino acids. DNA for the CDR3: TGTGCCAGCAGCTTAGACGGGATAGGCTACACCTTC. It translates to CASSLDGIGYTF.

V usage is TRBV3-1 (or the pseudogene TRBV3-2) and J usage is TRBJ2-2; 7 bases map to TRBD2. J lost 3 bases, V lost 1 base, and 8 bases had no gene match. Germline CDR1 LGHDT, CDR2 YNNKEL (reference sequence). The CDR3 loop spans 17 amino acids. The CDR3 DNA reads as TGTGCCAGCAGCCAAGTGGCGTCTAGCGGCTACACCGGGGAGCTGTTTTTT. Protein: CASSQVASSGYTGELFF.

The chain couples TRBV5-1 to TRBJ1-6; 7 bases agree with TRBD1. Trimming took 9 bases from V and 5 from J; bases not matched to a gene: 8. The germline V gene encodes CDR1 SGHRS and CDR2 YFSETQ. CDR3 length equals 14 residues. CDR3 protein: CATASGTDNSPLHF. For the CDR3, the DNA is TGCGCCACCGCTTCCGGGACAGATAATTCACCCCTCCACTTT.

This chain connects TRBV6-5 to TRBJ1-5, with no clear D. Germline-derived CDR1 and CDR2 are MNHEY and SVGAGI. V lost 0 bases and J 3 bases, leaving 9 bases between the germline ends. This CDR3 is 15 amino acids long. CDR3 nucleotide sequence: TGTGCCAGCAGTTACTCGGGGATTCCCAATCAGCCCCAGCATTTT. Translating gives CASSYSGIPNQPQHF.

CDR3 sequence (DNA): TGTGCCAGCAGTTACTCGAGGGGGAGGGGCACAGATACGCAGTATTTT. Translating it yields CASSYSRGRGTDTQYF. The V gene is TRBV6-5, the J gene TRBJ2-3; D may be TRBD2 (7 bases). The CDR3 has 16 amino acids. V lost 0 bases and J lost 1, with 11 bases in between. Germline V gene data show CDR1 as MNHEY and CDR2 as SVGAGI.

V gene TRBV10-3 combines with J gene TRBJ2-3; TRBD1 aligns across 7 bases. Germline values: CDR1 ENHRY, CDR2 SYGVKD. J was trimmed by 2 bases and V by 7 bases; bases with no gene match: 9. This CDR3 contains 15 residues. The CDR3 bases are TGTGCCATCAAAGAAGACAGGGAACTCACAGATACGCAGTATTTT. It is translated as CAIKEDRELTDTQYF.

The V and J genes are TRBV15 and TRBJ2-1; TRBD2 matches 8 bases. This CDR3 region has 14 residues. J was trimmed by 9 bases and V by 4 bases; bases with no gene match: 8. Germline V gene lookup returns CDR1 LNHNV and CDR2 YYDKDF (reference sequence). The CDR3 loop is CATSTGAGAGEQFF. In nucleotides, the CDR3 is TGTGCCACCAGCACGGGAGCGGGAGCTGGTGAGCAGTTCTTC.

The chain carries TRBV6-5 and TRBJ1-3; no clear D. The V and J ends lost 4 bases and 1 base respectively, with 11 bases between them. The CDR3 totals 15 residues. From germline, CDR1 is MNHEY and CDR2 SVGAGI. The CDR3 DNA follows: TGTGCCAGCAGTTCTGAAACTAGGTCTGGAAACACCATATATTTT. This encodes CASSSETRSGNTIYF.

This clone was detected once. This sequence joins TRBV9 and TRBJ1-1; TRBD1 agrees at 7 bases. CDR1 is SGDLS, CDR2 YYNGEE, per germline. J was trimmed by 8 bases and V by 2 bases; bases with no gene match: 15. The CDR3 loop spans 16 amino acids. The CDR3 region is CASSVDRESPWGEAFF. The CDR3 bases are TGTGCCAGCAGCGTCGACAGGGAATCCCCGTGGGGGGAAGCTTTCTTT.